The 23 T cell receptor beta chains listed next were all sequenced from one sample in a study of CD8 T cells in ankylosing spondylitis. TCRdb reprocessed the 5' RACE reads with MiXCR, giving one entry per CDR3 protein. The sample yields over 200,000 distinct CDR3 sequences, 8% to 11% seen once. The sequencing input was blood, either unsorted or a sorted T cell fraction (not recorded which). The receptors stem from a male donor with ankylosing spondylitis or in good health (not recorded which).

This clonotype has just a few counts. The chain recombines TRBV7-2 with TRBJ2-5, with D perhaps matching TRBD2 (5 bases). Germline CDR1 is SGHTA and CDR2 is FQGNSA. The CDR3 runs 12 residues. V lost 8 bases to trimming and J lost 5 bases, with 12 bases between them. Here the CDR3 reads CASETTGETQYF. The DNA of the CDR3 is TGTGCCAGCGAAACCACGGGGGAGACCCAGTACTTC.

This clonotype has just a few counts. The rearrangement joins TRBV12-3 or TRBV12-4 to TRBJ2-5; the D gene is possibly TRBD2 (6 bases). The V gene lost 0 bases and the J gene lost 1 base, with 9 bases spanning the gap. The CDR3 runs 15 residues. As DNA, the CDR3 is TGTGCCAGCAGTTTAGCGGGGGGTGCCCAAGAGACCCAGTACTTC. Amino acids: CASSLAGGAQETQYF.

This clonotype was observed many times. The genes are TRBV9 and TRBJ1-5, with D unresolved. There are 18 residues in the CDR3. Germline loops: CDR1 SGDLS, CDR2 YYNGEE. The V end was cut by 0 bases, the J end by 6 bases, with 22 bases between. The CDR3 reads CASSVAGNVAPLSQPQHF. DNA for the CDR3: TGTGCCAGCAGCGTAGCCGGGAATGTGGCGCCTTTGTCTCAGCCCCAGCATTTT.

This clonotype turned up a few times. The chain couples TRBV7-3 to TRBJ2-2; D is unresolved. The CDR3 covers 15 residues. Germline V gives CDR1 SGHTA, CDR2 FQGTGA. V was shortened by 5 bases and J by 7 bases, with 17 bases between the two germline ends. The CDR3: CASSSNTVLRGELFF. The DNA of the CDR3 is TGTGCCAGCAGCAGCAACACGGTCCTGCGCGGGGAGCTGTTTTTT.

On this clonotype itself: The junction shows a germline mismatch at one end, possibly a read error. The J gene is TRBJ2-3, the V gene TRBV7-3; possibly TRBD1 or TRBD2 for D (6 bases each). The CDR3 is 13 residues long. Per the germline V gene, CDR1 is SGHTA and CDR2 is FQGTGA. The CDR3 protein is CASGGPSTDTRYF. The CDR3 DNA is TGTGCCAGCGGGGGGCCTTCCACAGATACGCGGTATTTT.

The sample holds many counts of this clonotype. The V call is TRBV7-2, the J call TRBJ2-1, with 7 bases identical to TRBD1. From germline, CDR1 is SGHTA and CDR2 FQGNSA. CDR3 size: 15 residues. The junction had 4 bases not matched to a gene; V was cut back by 2 bases and J by 3 bases. CDR3 DNA: TGTGCCAGCAGCTTAACGCGACAGGGCTACAATGAGCAGTTCTTC. It codes for CASSLTRQGYNEQFF.

This clonotype was picked up a small number of times. The V gene is TRBV5-6, the J gene TRBJ2-3, with 7 bases lining up with TRBD2. The CDR3 runs 19 residues. Germline CDR1 SGHDT, CDR2 YYEEEE. The junction had 16 bases not matched to a gene; V was cut back by 3 bases and J by 0 bases. This CDR3 is CASSSLEKRGYPSTDTQYF. The CDR3 bases are TGTGCCAGCAGCTCCCTTGAGAAGCGGGGATATCCTAGCACAGATACGCAGTATTTT.

J is TRBJ2-2 and V is TRBV13; D might be TRBD1 (5 bases). Germline V gene sequence: CDR1 PRHDT, CDR2 FYEKMQ (reference sequence). The V gene lost 5 bases and the J gene lost 6 bases, with 19 bases spanning the gap. This CDR3 has 16 amino acids. CDR3 sequence (DNA): TGTGCCAGCAGCCTCACCCTTAGTGGCAGGGCCGGGGAGCTGTTTTTT. Translated: CASSLTLSGRAGELFF.

This clonotype has only a few counts. This rearrangement joins TRBV2 to TRBJ2-7; D ambiguous. V lost 3 bases to trimming and J lost 2 bases, with 2 bases between them. CDR1 SNHLY and CDR2 FYNNEI come from the germline V gene. CDR3 length equals 11 residues. The CDR3: CASSEAYEQYF. CDR3 coding DNA: TGTGCCAGCAGTGAGGCCTACGAGCAGTACTTC.

This clonotype was counted at least ten times. This rearrangement joins TRBV7-2 to TRBJ1-1; no clear D gene. CDR1 SGHTA and CDR2 FQGNSA come from the germline V gene. Trimming stripped 3 bases from V and 11 bases from J, with 10 bases between. The CDR3 covers 11 residues. CDR3 in amino acids: CASSFAPGAFF. For the CDR3, the DNA is TGTGCCAGCAGCTTTGCCCCCGGGGCTTTCTTT.

This clonotype appeared a few times. J is TRBJ1-6 and V is TRBV9; no firm D call. The germline V and J ends were trimmed by 2 bases and 6 bases, with 12 bases remaining between them. CDR3 length: 15 residues. CDR1 SGDLS and CDR2 YYNGEE come from the germline V gene. The CDR3 sequence: CASSVVGGTNSPLHF. The DNA for the CDR3 is TGTGCCAGCAGCGTTGTCGGAGGAACTAATTCACCCCTCCACTTT.

This clonotype was counted many times. V and J are TRBV7-9 and TRBJ2-3; unclear D gene. The CDR3 loop spans 15 amino acids. Germline V gives CDR1 SEHNR, CDR2 FQNEAQ (reference sequence). V was pared by 6 bases and J by 1 base, with 14 bases between. The CDR3 reads CASRGTRGGTDTQYF. The CDR3 DNA is TGTGCCAGCAGGGGTACGCGTGGGGGCACAGATACGCAGTATTTT. The complete variable domain, with remaining parts taken from reference TRBV7-9 and TRBJ2-3, reads DTGVSQNPRHKITKRGQNVTFRCDPISEHNRLYWYRQTLGQGPEFLTYFQNEAQLEKSRLLSDRFSAERPKGSFSTLEIQRTEQGDSAMYLCASRGTRGGTDTQYFGPGTRLTVL.

This clonotype came up many times. This rearrangement joins TRBV20-1 to TRBJ2-7, with no clear D. The V gene's germline CDR1 is DFQATT and CDR2 SNEGSKA (reference sequence). The CDR3 covers 13 residues. The V and J ends lost 5 bases and 3 bases respectively, with 14 bases between them. CDR3 amino acids: CSAAQAVDYEQYF. The CDR3 DNA reads TGCAGTGCTGCTCAGGCCGTGGACTACGAGCAGTACTTC.

This clonotype was picked up many times. The chain recombines TRBV20-1 with TRBJ2-2; D not resolved. Germline V CDR1 and CDR2: DFQATT, SNEGSKA (reference sequence). The CDR3 extends over 12 amino acids. V lost 0 bases, J lost 9 bases, and 8 bases lay in between. The CDR3 here is CSARDDTRELFF. Here the CDR3 DNA reads TGCAGTGCTAGAGACGATACCCGGGAGCTGTTTTTT.

This clonotype was seen ten or more times. The chain has TRBV9 and TRBJ1-1; D is uncertain. CDR1 is SGDLS, CDR2 YYNGEE, per germline. Deletions cut 2 bases from V and 0 bases from J, with 17 bases between. The CDR3 has 17 residues. CDR3 sequence: CASSVGLAEAMNTEAFF. The DNA of the CDR3 is TGTGCCAGCAGCGTGGGTTTGGCAGAGGCCATGAACACTGAAGCTTTCTTT.

The CDR3 DNA sequence: TGTGCCAGCACCGCAGGGGCGGGGGACACTGAAGCTTTCTTT. Translation gives CASTAGAGDTEAFF. The gene calls are TRBV5-6 and TRBJ1-1, with D possibly matching TRBD1 (6 bases). The germline V and J ends were trimmed by 6 bases and 3 bases, with 15 bases remaining between them. The CDR3 runs to 14 residues. Germline V gene sequence: CDR1 SGHDT, CDR2 YYEEEE.

The sample holds a few counts of this clonotype. The V call is TRBV12-3 or TRBV12-4, the J call TRBJ2-5; 10 bases agree with TRBD2. The CDR3 loop spans 15 amino acids. V lost 3 bases to trimming and J lost 4 bases; unmatched junction nucleotides: 5. For the CDR3, the DNA is TGTGCCAGCAGTTTCTCTAGCGGGGGTGGAGAGACCCAGTACTTC. Translating gives CASSFSSGGGETQYF.

This clonotype was found a few times. The chain links TRBV7-6 to TRBJ2-5; TRBD1 aligns across 11 bases. J gave up 3 bases and V 5 bases, and 17 bases lay outside the gene matches. This CDR3 comprises 19 residues. Germline CDR1 is SGHVS and CDR2 is FNYEAQ. CDR3 nucleotides: TGTGCCAGCAGCCCGGGACGCCCCGGGACAGGGGGTTTTAAAGAGACCCAGTACTTC. Its protein product is CASSPGRPGTGGFKETQYF.

The gene calls are TRBV11-2 and TRBJ2-3; 10 bases agree with TRBD2. V lost 2 bases to trimming and J lost 6 bases; unmatched junction nucleotides: 11. Germline CDR1 reads SGHAT; CDR2 reads FQNNGV. This CDR3 is 17 amino acids long. The DNA for the CDR3 is TGTGCCAGCAGCTTACTCGCTAGCGGGGGCTCAGCGGATACGCAGTATTTT. Protein sequence: CASSLLASGGSADTQYF. Filled out from reference TRBV11-2 and TRBJ2-3, the complete variable domain reads EAGVAQSPRYKIIEKRQSVAFWCNPISGHATLYWYQQILGQGPKLLIQFQNNGVVDDSQLPKDRFSAERLKGVDSTLKIQPAKLEDSAVYLCASSLLASGGSADTQYFGPGTRLTVL.

DNA of the CDR3: TGTGCCAGCAGTTACAGCGGGACTAATGAAAAACTGTTTTTT. Its protein is CASSYSGTNEKLFF. The chain links TRBV6-5 to TRBJ1-4; D unclear. Germline V gene data show CDR1 as MNHEY and CDR2 as SVGAGI. V shed 2 bases and J shed 2 bases, with 6 bases lying between them. The CDR3 loop spans 14 amino acids.

This clonotype was recorded at least ten times. This chain joins TRBV20-1 and TRBJ2-3; 9 nucleotides agree with TRBD2. The CDR3 has 15 residues. V gave up 2 bases and J gave up 2 bases; unmatched junction bases: 5. Germline V CDR1 and CDR2: DFQATT, SNEGSKA (reference sequence). The CDR3 here is CSARRASGATDTQYF. CDR3 nucleotide sequence: TGCAGTGCTAGACGGGCTAGCGGGGCCACAGATACGCAGTATTTT.

This clonotype was observed a handful of times. The chain has TRBV9 and TRBJ2-7; no definite D call. CDR1 and CDR2 (germline): SGDLS, YYNGEE. This CDR3 is 14 amino acids long. V shed 1 base and J shed 2 bases, with 10 bases lying between them. CDR3 loop: CASSVKQLTYEQYF. CDR3 in DNA: TGTGCCAGCAGCGTAAAACAGTTAACCTACGAGCAGTACTTC.

This clonotype has a handful of counts. The chain couples TRBV24-1 to TRBJ2-7, with D perhaps TRBD2 (6 bases). The V end lost 5 bases, the J end lost 0 bases, and 13 bases lay between the germline ends. The CDR3 runs 15 residues. From germline, CDR1 is KGHDR and CDR2 SFDVKD. For the CDR3, the DNA is TGTGCCACCAGTGTGGGGACTCCCAGCTCCTACGAGCAGTACTTC. It translates to CATSVGTPSSYEQYF.